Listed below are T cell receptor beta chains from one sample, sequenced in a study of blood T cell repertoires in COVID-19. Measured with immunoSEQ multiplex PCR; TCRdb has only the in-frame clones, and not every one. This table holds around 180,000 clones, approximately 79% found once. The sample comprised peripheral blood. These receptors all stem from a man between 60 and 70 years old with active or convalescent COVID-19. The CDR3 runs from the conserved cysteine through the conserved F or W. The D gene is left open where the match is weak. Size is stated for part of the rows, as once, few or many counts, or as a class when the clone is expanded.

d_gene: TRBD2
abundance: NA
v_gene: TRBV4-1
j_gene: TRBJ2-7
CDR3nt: TGCGCCAGCAGCCAAACCTCGGGACTAGCGTCTACCGAGCAGTACTTC
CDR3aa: CASSQTSGLASTEQYF

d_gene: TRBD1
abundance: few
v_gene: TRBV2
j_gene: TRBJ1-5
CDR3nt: TGTGCCAGCAGACGATCGGACAGGAGCAATCAGCCCCAGCATTTT
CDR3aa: CASRRSDRSNQPQHF

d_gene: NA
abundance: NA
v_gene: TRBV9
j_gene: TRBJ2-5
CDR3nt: TGTGCCAGCAGCGTAAACCCTAGTGGGCAAGAGACCCAGTACTTC
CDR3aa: CASSVNPSGQETQYF

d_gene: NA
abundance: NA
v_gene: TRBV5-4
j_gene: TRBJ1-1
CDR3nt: TGTGCCAGCAGCACCAGGGGCCGAACTGAAGCTTTCTTT
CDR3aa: CASSTRGRTEAFF

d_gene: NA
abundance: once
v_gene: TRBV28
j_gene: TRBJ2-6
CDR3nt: TGTGCAGGCCGGCGGTCCTGGGCCAACGTCCTGACTTTC
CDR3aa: CAGRRSWANVLTF

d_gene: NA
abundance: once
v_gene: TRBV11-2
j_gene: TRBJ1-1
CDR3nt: TGTGCCAGCAGCGTATCAGGGGTGAACACTGAAGCTTTCTTT
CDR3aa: CASSVSGVNTEAFF

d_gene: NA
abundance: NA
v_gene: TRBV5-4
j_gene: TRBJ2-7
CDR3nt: TGTGCCAGCAGCTTGGGAGGGACATGGACCTACGAGCAGTACTTC
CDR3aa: CASSLGGTWTYEQYF

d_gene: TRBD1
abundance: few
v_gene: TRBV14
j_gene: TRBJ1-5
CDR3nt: TGTGCCAGCAGCCAAGGCGCCGGGACAGTCGTCTATAGCAATCAGCCCCAGCATTTT
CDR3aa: CASSQGAGTVVYSNQPQHF

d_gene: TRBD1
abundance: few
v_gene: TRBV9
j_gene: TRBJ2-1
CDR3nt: TGTGCCAGCAGCGCCTCCCCTGGGACAGGGGAGTTCTTC
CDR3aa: CASSASPGTGEFF

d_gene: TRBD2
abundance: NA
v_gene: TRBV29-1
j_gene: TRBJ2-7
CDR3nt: TGCAGCGTTGTAGCGGGAAGGTACGAGCAGTACTTC
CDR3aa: CSVVAGRYEQYF

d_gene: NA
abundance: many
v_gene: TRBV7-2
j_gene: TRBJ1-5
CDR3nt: TGTGCCAGCAGCCGAGACATTCAGCCCCAGCATTTT
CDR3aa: CASSRDIQPQHF

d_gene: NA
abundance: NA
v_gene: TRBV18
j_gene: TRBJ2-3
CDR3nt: TGTGCCAGCTCACCACGTCAGGGCCTCGCAGATACGCAGTATTTT
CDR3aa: CASSPRQGLADTQYF

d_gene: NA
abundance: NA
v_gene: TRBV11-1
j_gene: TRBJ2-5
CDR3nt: TGTGCCAGCAGCCGAATCGGGAGGGGGCGCATTGAGACCCAGTACTTC
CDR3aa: CASSRIGRGRIETQYF

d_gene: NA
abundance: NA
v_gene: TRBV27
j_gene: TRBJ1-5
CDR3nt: TGTGCCAGCAGTGTCCGATTAAGGGCGGGGCAGCCCCAGCATTTT
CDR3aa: CASSVRLRAGQPQHF

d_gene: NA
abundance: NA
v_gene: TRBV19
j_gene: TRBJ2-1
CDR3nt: TGTGCCAGTAGTATTGTAACGGGCGGGATTGAGCAGTTCTTC
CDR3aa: CASSIVTGGIEQFF

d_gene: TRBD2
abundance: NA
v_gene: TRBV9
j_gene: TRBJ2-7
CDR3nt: TGTGCCAGCAGCGTAGTAGCGGGGCCCTACGAGCAGTACTTC
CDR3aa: CASSVVAGPYEQYF

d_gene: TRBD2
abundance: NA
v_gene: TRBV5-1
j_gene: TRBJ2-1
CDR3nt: TGCGCCAGCAGGATTCTAGCGGGAAACGACAATGAGCAGTTCTTC
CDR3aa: CASRILAGNDNEQFF

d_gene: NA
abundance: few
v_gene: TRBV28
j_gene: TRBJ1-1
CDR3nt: TGTGCCAGCAGTTTAGGGCAGGGAGGCTACACTGAAGCTTTCTTT
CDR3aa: CASSLGQGGYTEAFF

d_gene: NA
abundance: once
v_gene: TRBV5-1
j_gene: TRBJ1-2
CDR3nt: TGCGCCAGCAGCGGACAGAGCTTGGAGGGCTACACCTTC
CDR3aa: CASSGQSLEGYTF

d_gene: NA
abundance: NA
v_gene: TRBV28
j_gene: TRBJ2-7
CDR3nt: TGTGCCAGCAGCCCCCCCTTAGTCTACGAGCAGTACTTC
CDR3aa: CASSPPLVYEQYF

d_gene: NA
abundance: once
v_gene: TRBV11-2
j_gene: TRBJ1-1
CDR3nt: TGTGCCAGCAGCTCCCTCCGGGGGGAAGGCACTGAAGCTTTCTTT
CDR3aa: CASSSLRGEGTEAFF

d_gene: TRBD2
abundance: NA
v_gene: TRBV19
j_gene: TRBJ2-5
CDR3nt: TGTGCCAGTAACCCTCGCGGGAGAGAGACCCAGTACTTC
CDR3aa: CASNPRGRETQYF

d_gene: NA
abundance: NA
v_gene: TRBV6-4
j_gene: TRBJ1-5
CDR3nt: TGTGCCAGCAGCCCAGGGGAGAAGCAGCCCCAGCATTTT
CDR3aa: CASSPGEKQPQHF

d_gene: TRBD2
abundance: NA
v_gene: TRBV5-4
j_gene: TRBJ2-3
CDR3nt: TGTGCCAGCAGCAAACGGACTAGCGGGAGGGCCGCGACAGATACGCAGTATTTT
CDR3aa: CASSKRTSGRAATDTQYF

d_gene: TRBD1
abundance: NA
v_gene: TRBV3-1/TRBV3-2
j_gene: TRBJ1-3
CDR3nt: TGTGCCAGCAGCCCTCAGACAGGGGTCACCATATATTTT
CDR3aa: CASSPQTGVTIYF

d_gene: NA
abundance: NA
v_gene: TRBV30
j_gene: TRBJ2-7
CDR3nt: TGTGCCTGGAGTGTAGGGGGCCCCGCGGGGAAGCAGTACTTC
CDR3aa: CAWSVGGPAGKQYF

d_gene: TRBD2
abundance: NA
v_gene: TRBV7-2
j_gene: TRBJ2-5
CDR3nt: TGTGCCAGCAGCTTAGGACTAGCGGTTTTACAAGAGACCCAGTACTTC
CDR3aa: CASSLGLAVLQETQYF

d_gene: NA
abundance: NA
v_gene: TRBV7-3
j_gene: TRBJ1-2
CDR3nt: TGTGCCAGCAGCTTAACATCGGGGGCTAACTATGGCTACACCTTC
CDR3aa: CASSLTSGANYGYTF

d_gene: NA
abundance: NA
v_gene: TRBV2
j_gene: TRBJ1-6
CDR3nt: TGTGCCAGCAGTGCGACGGGAAATAATTCACCCCTCCACTTT
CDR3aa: CASSATGNNSPLHF

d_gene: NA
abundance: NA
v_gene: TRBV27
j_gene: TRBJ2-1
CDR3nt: TGTGCCAGCAGTTGGGGCGTAGGGGGCAATGAGCAGTTCTTC
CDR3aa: CASSWGVGGNEQFF

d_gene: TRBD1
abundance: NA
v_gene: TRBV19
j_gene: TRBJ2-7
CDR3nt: TGTGCCAGTAGTATCGGGGCCGGGACAGGCGGACATTACGAGCAGTACTTC
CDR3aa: CASSIGAGTGGHYEQYF

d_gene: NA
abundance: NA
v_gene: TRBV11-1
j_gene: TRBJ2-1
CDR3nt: TGTGCCAGCAGCTTAGCTGGCACCGATGAGCAGTTCTTC
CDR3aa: CASSLAGTDEQFF

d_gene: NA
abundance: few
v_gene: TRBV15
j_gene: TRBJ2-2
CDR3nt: TGTGCCACCAGCAGAGACCCGGCGGGTTCCGGGGAGCTGTTTTTT
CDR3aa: CATSRDPAGSGELFF

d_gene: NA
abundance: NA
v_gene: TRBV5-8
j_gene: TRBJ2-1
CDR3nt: TGTGCCAGCAGCTTGCGCGTGGTCTCTCGTTTCTTGTATGAGCAGTTCTTC
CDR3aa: CASSLRVVSRFLYEQFF

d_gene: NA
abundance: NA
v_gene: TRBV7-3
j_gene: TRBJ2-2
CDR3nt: TGTGCCAGCAGCTTAATCCCAACCTCCACCGGCGGGGAGCTGTTTTTT
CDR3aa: CASSLIPTSTGGELFF

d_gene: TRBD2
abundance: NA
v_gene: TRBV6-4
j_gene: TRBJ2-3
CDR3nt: TGTGCCAGCAGTGCATCACTAGCGGGAGTTCCGTATTTT
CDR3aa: CASSASLAGVPYF

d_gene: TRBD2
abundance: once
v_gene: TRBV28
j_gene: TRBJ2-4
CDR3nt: TGTGCCAGCACCCGGGGAGGGGCCAAAAACATTCAGTACTTC
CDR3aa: CASTRGGAKNIQYF

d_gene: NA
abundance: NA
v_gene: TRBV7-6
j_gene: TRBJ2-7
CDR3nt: TGTGCCAGCAGCCGCAACGCCGGGGGAGGAACTTCCTACGAGCAGTACTTC
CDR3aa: CASSRNAGGGTSYEQYF

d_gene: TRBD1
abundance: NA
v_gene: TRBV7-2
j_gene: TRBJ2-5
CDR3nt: TGTGCCAGCAGCGTTGCGACAGGGGAGACCCAGTACTTC
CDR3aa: CASSVATGETQYF

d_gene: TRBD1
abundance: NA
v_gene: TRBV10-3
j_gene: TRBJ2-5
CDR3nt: TGTGCCATCAGTGATCGGGACAGGGGGCCGGAGACCCAGTACTTC
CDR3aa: CAISDRDRGPETQYF

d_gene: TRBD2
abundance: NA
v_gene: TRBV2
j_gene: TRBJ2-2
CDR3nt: TGTGCCAGCAGTCGGGGGGGTGCTAGCGGGAGGCCCGGGGAGCTGTTTTTT
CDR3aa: CASSRGGASGRPGELFF

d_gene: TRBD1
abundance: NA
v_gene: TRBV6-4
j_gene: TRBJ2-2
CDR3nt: TGTGCCAGCAGCCGGGACAGGGACACCGGGGAGCTGTTTTTT
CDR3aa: CASSRDRDTGELFF

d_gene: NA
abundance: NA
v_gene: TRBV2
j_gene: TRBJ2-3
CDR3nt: TGTGCCAGCAGTGAAGCCTGGACAGCTAGCACAGATACGCAGTATTTT
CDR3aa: CASSEAWTASTDTQYF

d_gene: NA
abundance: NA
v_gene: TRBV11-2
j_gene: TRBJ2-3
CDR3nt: TGTGCCAGCAGCTTCGGCCCTTCGGGAGATACGCAGTATTTT
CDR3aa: CASSFGPSGDTQYF

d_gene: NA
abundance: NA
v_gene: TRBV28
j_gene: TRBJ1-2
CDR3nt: TGTGCCAGCAGGTTGGGCACCACCTATGGCTACACCTTC
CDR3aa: CASRLGTTYGYTF